The entry below gives a single T cell receptor (beta chain) sequence along with its context. The antigen is undetermined. Germline assignment: CDR1 SGHTA and CDR2 FQGNSA. The ends were cut back, 5 bases at V and 4 bases at J, with 18 bases in the middle. The CDR3 consists of 15 residues. This specimen belongs to a study of T cell repertoires in cytomegalovirus infection. Across the whole study: Well-studied HLA-B-restricted CMV epitopes were used in the study alongside recently identified HLA-C-restricted ones. A matching HLA type, together with CMV infection, was signaled by public TCR beta signatures. Whole-study findings and limits: HLA-C-restricted CMV-specific TCR beta clonotypes prevailed in the ex vivo response. The study identified carriers of CMV plus the relevant HLA from cumulative public TCR beta family frequency.

Using its own MiXCR run on the reads, TCRdb lists one record per CDR3 protein. Of about 570,000 distinct CDR3 sequences in the sample, around two fifths were seen once. This receptor was identified in a human donor in good health (CMV status not recorded). Some clones in this sample may be carry-over from other donors' samples. J is TRBJ2-7 and V is TRBV7-2; D assignment may be TRBD1 or TRBD2 (5 bases each). The sequencing here drew on cultured PBMCs, taken from culture after CMV antigen stimulation. CDR3 amino acids: CASSPPGARLYEQYF. CDR3 nucleotides: TGTGCCAGCAGCCCACCCGGGGCGCGACTTTACGAGCAGTACTTC.